This T cell receptor (beta chain) was documented in a study of control samples from healthy donors and cancer patients. Repertoires were generated with immunoSEQ multiplex PCR, while TCRdb's copy carries only in-frame clones and drops some. The data contain 150,000 to 200,000 clones, around 90% of them singletons. Trimming took off 4 bases at V and 4 bases at J, with 26 bases between the two ends. This CDR3 comprises 18 residues. Germline V gene lookup returns CDR1 LNHDA and CDR2 SQIVND (reference sequence). J is TRBJ2-7 and V is TRBV19; D might be TRBD2 (6 bases). This clonotype was obtained from a man aged 25 to 40 in good health. Sequenced sample: blood. CDR3 nucleotides: TGTGCCAGTAGTACCGGCGGGGTGGGATGGGGGAACCAATACGAGCAGTACTTC. Its translation: CASSTGGVGWGNQYEQYF. The full variable domain, in which reference TRBV19 and TRBJ2-7 provide the parts outside the CDR3, is DGGITQSPKYLFRKEGQNVTLSCEQNLNHDAMYWYRQDPGQGLRLIYYSQIVNDFQKGDIAEGYSVSREKKESFPLTVTSAQKNPTAFYLCASSTGGVGWGNQYEQYFGPGTRLTVT.